The source of this T cell receptor (beta chain) is a study of blood T cell repertoires in COVID-19 (TCRdb year 2020). Regarding the study in general: Collaborator samples came from the United States, Italy and Spain and covered acute and convalescent phases of COVID-19. The prospective study material was composed of cDNA or gDNA derived from T cells, B-cell-depleted T cells, or PBMCs. The dataset comprised deeply sampled blood TCRbeta repertoires from subjects exposed to, actively infected with, or recovered from COVID-19. A freely available public database, intended as a resource for researchers studying the immune response to SARS-CoV-2, is where the repertoires were released. Samples were obtained from the ongoing ImmuneRACE study (first 160 participants) and from 1,200 or so subjects provided by 6 global collaborators. Nearly every sample came with metadata listing a de-identified subject ID, COVID-19 status, age in years and sex. Where available, HLA class I and class II types were taken from metadata supplied by the sample provider and were not determined by assay-based typing.

As concerns this clone: Its specific antigen is unknown. No clone much larger than this one lies a single base away; base qualities are absent.

V ends up 4 bases short and J 5 bases short, with an unmatched junction base count of 5. For CDR1 and CDR2, the germline V gene (reference sequence) lists LNHDA and SQIVND. Taken from cysteine to phenylalanine, the CDR3 has 15 residues. Left in the record is the CDR3 DNA by itself, 45 bases read in frame from the first base. The immunoSEQ Assay, a bias-controlled multiplex PCR, was used to amplify TCRbeta CDR3 regions from genomic DNA. Per the source publication's procedure: Within the assay, amplification of reference gene primers was used to estimate how many nucleated cells each sample contained. To quantify the absolute abundance of each unique TCRbeta CDR3 rearrangement, sequence reads were collapsed and filtered. For each sample, productive Simpson clonality was calculated as the square root of Simpson's diversity index across productive rearrangements. In TCRdb, the immuneACCESS table is reduced to in-frame sequences with V and J assigned. These tables do not hold every clone; where another copy was compared, an unresolved V gene accounts for under half, and the others remain unexplained. For V, J and clone size, that table is used; D and trimming come from the DNA. The sample yields more than 150,000 clones; approximately 80% were counted once. The ten most abundant clones make up roughly an eighth of the sample.

Participants in the prospective study were enrolled through a virtual design, were aged roughly 18 to 90 years, and lived in roughly 25 United States geographic areas. Cohort assignment in the prospective study relied on participant-reported clinical history from a screening survey and a study questionnaire. A participant counted as exposed if, within 2 weeks of entering the study, that participant had been in contact with someone who had a PCR-confirmed or clinician-diagnosed COVID-19 case. In the prospective study, whole blood, serum and a nasopharyngeal or oropharyngeal swab were collected from each participant by mobile phlebotomists. Participants in the prospective study had the option to provide additional blood draws and questionnaires over a roughly two-month period. Before DNA extraction, blood samples from the prospective study were shipped at room temperature or frozen. The paper's findings and limits, for the study overall: The amount of clinical and demographic metadata varied by source and participant and was provided uncurated.

This sequence uses TRBV19 and TRBJ1-4, and 9 junction bases match TRBD1. The sequencing sample was made of PBMCs or T cells enriched from blood (not recorded which). The sequence was obtained from a man aged 55 to 69 who had been exposed to COVID-19. The sequenced DNA: TGTGCCAGTAGTAGTGACAGGGGGTTGAATGAAAAACTGTTTTTT. Translated, this gives CASSSDRGLNEKLFF.